The source of this T cell receptor beta chain is a study of blood T cell repertoires in COVID-19. Study-wide context: The origin of the acute and convalescent COVID-19 samples was the United States, Italy and Spain.

This CDR3 region has 13 residues. The germline V gene has CDR1 LGHNA and CDR2 YNFKEQ. The V end lost 1 base, the J end lost 3 bases, and 7 bases lay between the germline ends. Assay: immunoSEQ multiplex PCR; the TCRdb copy retains only in-frame clones and omits some. The sample contains about 150,000 clones, 81% of which appear only once. This clone was seen just once. The sample was peripheral blood. This TCR came from a human donor with acute or convalescent COVID-19. The donor label of this sample is uncertain. This chain uses TRBV4-2 with TRBJ2-7, with D tentatively TRBD1 (6 bases). CDR3 nucleotide sequence: TGTGCCAGCAGCCAAGGAGGGGGCTACGAGCAGTACTTC. Encoded protein: CASSQGGGYEQYF.